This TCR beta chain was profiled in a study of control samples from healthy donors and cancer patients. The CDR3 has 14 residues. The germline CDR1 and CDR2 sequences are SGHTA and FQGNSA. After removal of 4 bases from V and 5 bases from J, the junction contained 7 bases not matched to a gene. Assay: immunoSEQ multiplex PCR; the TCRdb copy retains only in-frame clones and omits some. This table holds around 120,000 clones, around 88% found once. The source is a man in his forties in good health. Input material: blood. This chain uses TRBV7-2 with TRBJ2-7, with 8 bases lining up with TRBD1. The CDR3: CASSSRTGRNEQYF. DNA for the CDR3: TGTGCCAGCAGCTCCCGGACAGGGAGGAACGAGCAGTACTTC.